Listed below are T cell receptor beta chains from one sample, sequenced in a study of CXCR3-negative and CXCR3-positive naive CD8 T cells. Reprocessing the 5' RACE reads, TCRdb reports a single entry for every CDR3 protein and omits DNA. The listing contains roughly 71,000 distinct CDR3 sequences. Sequences were obtained from naive CXCR3- CD8+ T cells from blood. The receptors come from a human donor in good health. Some clones in this sample may be carry-over from other donors' samples. Each CDR3 is given with its conserved first and last residue.

J gene | V gene | CDR3 protein
TRBJ2-7 | TRBV7-9 | CASSPGTVWEQYF
TRBJ1-2 | TRBV5-1 | CASSLGNGYTF
TRBJ1-1 | TRBV12-3/TRBV12-4 | CDSSPGGNTEAFF
TRBJ1-2 | TRBV7-3 | CASSLTGGAYGYTF
TRBJ1-5 | TRBV7-9 | CASSLGTASNQPQHF
TRBJ2-1 | TRBV20-1 | CSAREGLPEQFF
TRBJ2-1 | TRBV28 | CASSFLPRTLNVNEQFF
TRBJ2-1 | TRBV29-1 | CSVDIGQGSYNEQFF
TRBJ2-1 | TRBV12-3/TRBV12-4 | CASRTDGSSYNEQFF
TRBJ1-5 | TRBV4-3 | CASSRNRDPNQPQHF
TRBJ1-1 | TRBV6-2/TRBV6-3 | CASSQTAAEAFF
TRBJ2-3 | TRBV29-1 | CSALAGLTDTQYF
TRBJ1-1 | TRBV19 | CASSKTGAPNTEAFF